This T cell receptor (beta chain) derives from a study of blood T cell repertoires in COVID-19. Measured with immunoSEQ multiplex PCR; TCRdb has only the in-frame clones, and not every one. The data contain roughly 400,000 clones, 80% to 90% of them singletons. Sequencing was done on a sample of PBMCs or T cells enriched from blood (not recorded which). This TCR was recovered from a man aged 25-45 years who had recovered from COVID-19.

In DNA form, the CDR3 reads TGTGCCAGCAGCTTGGGACAGGGGGCGAACACTGAAGCTTTCTTT. Translation: CASSLGQGANTEAFF. The chain is built from TRBV5-4 and TRBJ1-1, with 10 bases identical to TRBD1. There are 15 residues in the CDR3. CDR1 and CDR2 from the germline V gene are SGHNT and YYREEE (reference sequence). Germline trimming cut 0 bases from V and 1 base from J; bases unmatched to any gene: 0.